Listed below are T cell receptor beta chains from one sample, sequenced in a study of shared clonotypes between healthy human individuals. Libraries were prepared by immunoSEQ multiplex PCR; TCRdb keeps only in-frame clonotypes and omits some of them. The sample holds roughly 770,000 clones; approximately 96% are singletons and the top ten take roughly 0.23%. The sequenced material came from naive CD8+ T cells sorted from blood. All receptors derive from a man in his thirties or forties in good health. Each CDR3 is given with its conserved first and last residue. The D gene is left open where the match is weak. Size is stated for part of the rows, as once, few or many counts, or as a class when the clone is expanded.

NA	TRBV6-1	NA	TRBJ1-3	CASSEVQGLRNTIYF	TGTGCCAGCAGTGAAGTTCAGGGATTAAGAAACACCATATATTTT
NA	TRBV7-6	NA	TRBJ2-6	CASSFSFSGANVLTF	TGTGCCAGCAGCTTCTCTTTCTCTGGGGCCAACGTCCTGACTTTC
TRBD1	TRBV15	NA	TRBJ2-2	CATSDPGQGARDGELFF	TGTGCCACCAGCGACCCGGGACAGGGGGCGCGGGACGGGGAGCTGTTTTTT
NA	TRBV19	NA	TRBJ1-4	CASSIGPYPTNEKLFF	TGTGCCAGTAGCATAGGCCCTTACCCAACTAATGAAAAACTGTTTTTT
TRBD2	TRBV2	NA	TRBJ2-7	CATKLASGSNLYEQYF	TGTGCCACAAAACTGGCTAGCGGGAGTAACTTGTACGAGCAGTACTTC
NA	TRBV2	NA	TRBJ2-5	CASSVGRVMGETQYF	TGTGCCAGCAGTGTGGGACGGGTGATGGGAGAGACCCAGTACTTC
TRBD1	TRBV18	NA	TRBJ1-5	CASSPTDREKSNQPQHF	TGTGCCAGCTCACCTACTGACAGGGAAAAGAGCAATCAGCCCCAGCATTTT
NA	TRBV7-3	once	TRBJ1-1	CASSPMGGEGAEAFF	TGTGCCAGCAGCCCCATGGGAGGGGAGGGGGCTGAAGCTTTCTTT
NA	TRBV5-4	NA	TRBJ1-5	CASSLAGAGQPQHF	TGTGCCAGCAGCTTGGCGGGGGCTGGTCAGCCCCAGCATTTT
NA	TRBV27	few	TRBJ2-7	CASSWAGLPREEQYF	TGTGCCAGCAGTTGGGCGGGGCTCCCTCGTGAGGAGCAGTACTTC